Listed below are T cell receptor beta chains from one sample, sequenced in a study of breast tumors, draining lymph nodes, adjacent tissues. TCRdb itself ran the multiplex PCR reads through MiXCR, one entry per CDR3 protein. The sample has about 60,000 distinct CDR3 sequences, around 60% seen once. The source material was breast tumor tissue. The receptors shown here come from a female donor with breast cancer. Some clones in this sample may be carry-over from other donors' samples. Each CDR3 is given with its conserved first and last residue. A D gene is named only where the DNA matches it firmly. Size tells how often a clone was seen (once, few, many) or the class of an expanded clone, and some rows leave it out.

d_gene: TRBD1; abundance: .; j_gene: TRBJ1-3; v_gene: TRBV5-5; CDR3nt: TGTGCCAGCAGCTGGACAGGGCAAGGAAACACCATATATTTT; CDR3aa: CASSWTGQGNTIYF
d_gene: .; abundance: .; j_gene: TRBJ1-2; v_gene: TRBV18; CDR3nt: TGTGCCAGCTCACCCCAGGAAGCCAACTATGGCTACACCTTC; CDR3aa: CASSPQEANYGYTF
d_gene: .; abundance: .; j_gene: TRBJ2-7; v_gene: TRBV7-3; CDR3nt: TGTGCCAGCAGCTTAAACGGACAAACGAACTACGAGCAGTACTTC; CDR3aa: CASSLNGQTNYEQYF
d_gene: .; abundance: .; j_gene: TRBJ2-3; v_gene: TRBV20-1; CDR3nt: TGCAGTGCTAGCCACGCAGATACGCAGTATTTT; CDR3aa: CSASHADTQYF
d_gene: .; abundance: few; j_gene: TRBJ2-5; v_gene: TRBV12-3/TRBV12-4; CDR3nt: TGTGCCAGCAGTTTATCGGAAGGAGAGACCCAGTACTTC; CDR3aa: CASSLSEGETQYF
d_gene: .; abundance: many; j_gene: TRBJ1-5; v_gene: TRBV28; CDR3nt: TGTGCCAGCGGATCGACGGCAAATCAGCCCCAGCATTTT; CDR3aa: CASGSTANQPQHF
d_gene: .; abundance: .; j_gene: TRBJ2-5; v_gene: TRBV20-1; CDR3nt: TGCAGTGCTAGACCTTTGGGGGGATACGACCGAGAGACCCAGTACTTC; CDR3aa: CSARPLGGYDRETQYF
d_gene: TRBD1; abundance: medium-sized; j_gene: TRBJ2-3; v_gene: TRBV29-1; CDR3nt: TGCAGCGTTGACATGACAGGGGCGAGCACAGATACGCAGTATTTT; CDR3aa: CSVDMTGASTDTQYF
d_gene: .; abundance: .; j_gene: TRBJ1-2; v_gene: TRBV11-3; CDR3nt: TGTGCCAGCAGCCTTCGAGCGGGGGGGAAACATGGCTACACCTTC; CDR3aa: CASSLRAGGKHGYTF
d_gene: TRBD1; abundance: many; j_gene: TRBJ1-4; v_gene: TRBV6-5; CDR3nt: TGTGCCAGCAGCCGAGACAGGGATAATGAAAAACTGTTTTTT; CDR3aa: CASSRDRDNEKLFF
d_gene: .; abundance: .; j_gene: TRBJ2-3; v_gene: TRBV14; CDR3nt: TGTGCCAGCAGCCTCTCTCCGGCTAACTCAGATACGCAGTATTTT; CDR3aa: CASSLSPANSDTQYF
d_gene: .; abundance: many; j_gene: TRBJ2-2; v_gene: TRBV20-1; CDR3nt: TGCAGTGCTTCCGGGACGGACACCGGGGAGCTGTTTTTT; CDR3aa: CSASGTDTGELFF
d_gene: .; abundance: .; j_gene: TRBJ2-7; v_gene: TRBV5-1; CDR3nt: TGCGCCAGCAGCGGGGACCTGTCCTACGACCAGTACTTC; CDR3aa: CASSGDLSYDQYF
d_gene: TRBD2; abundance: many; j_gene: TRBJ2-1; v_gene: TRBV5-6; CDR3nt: TGTGCCAGCAGCAAAAAGCGGGAGGGTGGTGAGCAGTTCTTC; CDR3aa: CASSKKREGGEQFF
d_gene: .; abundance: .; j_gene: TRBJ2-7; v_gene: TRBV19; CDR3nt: TGTGCCAGTAGGAGTGGAAGGGACGCGTACTACGAGCAGTACTTC; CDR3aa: CASRSGRDAYYEQYF
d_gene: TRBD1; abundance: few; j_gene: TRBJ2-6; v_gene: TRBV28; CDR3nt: TGTGCCAGCAGTTTAGGGACAGGGGTTCACTCTGGGGCCAACGTCCTGACTTTC; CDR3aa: CASSLGTGVHSGANVLTF
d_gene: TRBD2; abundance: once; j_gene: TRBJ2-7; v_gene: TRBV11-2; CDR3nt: TGTGCCGGCAGCCTCATAGGGAGTGCGGGGGGCGACGAGCAGTACTTC; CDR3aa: CAGSLIGSAGGDEQYF
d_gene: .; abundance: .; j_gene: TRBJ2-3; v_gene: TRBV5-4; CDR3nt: .; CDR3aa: CASSFYICSAVGPTDTQYF
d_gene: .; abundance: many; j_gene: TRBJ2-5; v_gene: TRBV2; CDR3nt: TGTGCCAGCAGCCCTCAAGAGACCCAGTACTTC; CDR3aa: CASSPQETQYF
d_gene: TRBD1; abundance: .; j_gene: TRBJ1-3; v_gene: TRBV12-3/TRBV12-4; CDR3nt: TGTGCCAGCAGCCCCGGGACAGGGGGTAACACCATATATTTT; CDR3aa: CASSPGTGGNTIYF
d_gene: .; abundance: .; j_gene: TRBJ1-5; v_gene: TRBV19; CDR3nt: TGTGCCAGTACCCAATCGGTCAACGGATACAATCAGCCCCAGCATTTT; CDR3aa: CASTQSVNGYNQPQHF
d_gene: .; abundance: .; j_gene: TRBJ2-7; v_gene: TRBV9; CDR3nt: TGTGCCAGCGGGAAGGGCTGGAGGCAGGACTTC; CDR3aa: CASGKGWRQDF
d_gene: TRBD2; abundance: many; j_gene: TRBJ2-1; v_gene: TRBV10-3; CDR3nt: TGTGCCATCAGTACCGGGACTAGCGGGAGGAGGAATGAGCAGTTCTTC; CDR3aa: CAISTGTSGRRNEQFF
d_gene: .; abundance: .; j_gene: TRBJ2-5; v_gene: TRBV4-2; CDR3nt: TGTGCCAGCAGCCAACCAGTCCGAGCCGACCCCGGAGAGACCCAGTACTTC; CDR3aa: CASSQPVRADPGETQYF
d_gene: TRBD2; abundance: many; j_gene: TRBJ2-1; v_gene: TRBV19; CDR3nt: TGTGCCAGTAGTGGACCTGGGGGGACTACCTACAATGAGCAGTTCTTC; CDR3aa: CASSGPGGTTYNEQFF
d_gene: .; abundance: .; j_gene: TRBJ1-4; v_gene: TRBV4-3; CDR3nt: TGCGCCAGCAGCCGAGAACCGCGGGCAACTAATGAAAAACTGTTTTTT; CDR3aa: CASSREPRATNEKLFF
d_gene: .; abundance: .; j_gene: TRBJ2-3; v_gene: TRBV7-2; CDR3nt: TGTGCCAGCAGCATCCGACATGGGAGAGATACGCAGTATTTT; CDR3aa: CASSIRHGRDTQYF
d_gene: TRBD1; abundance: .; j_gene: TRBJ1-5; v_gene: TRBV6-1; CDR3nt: TGTGCCAGCAGCCTCTCCGGGACAGGGAGTGAGCCCCAGCATTTT; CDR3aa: CASSLSGTGSEPQHF
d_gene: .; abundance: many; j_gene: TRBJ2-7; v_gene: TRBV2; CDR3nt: TGTGCCAGCAGTGAAGACCCGCACGTGAATTACGAGCAGTACTTC; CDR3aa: CASSEDPHVNYEQYF
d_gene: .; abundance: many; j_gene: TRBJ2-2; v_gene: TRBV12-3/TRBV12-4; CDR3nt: TGTGCCAGCAGTTTCGGGGCAGGGGGGGGAGGGGAGCTGTTTTTT; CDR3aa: CASSFGAGGGGELFF
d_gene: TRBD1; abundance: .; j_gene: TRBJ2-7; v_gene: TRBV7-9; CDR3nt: TGTGCCAGCAGCTTATCTTCCGGGACAGACTCCTACGAGCAGTGCTTC; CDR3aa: CASSLSSGTDSYEQCF
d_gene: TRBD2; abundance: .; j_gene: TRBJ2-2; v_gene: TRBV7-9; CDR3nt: TGTGCCAGCAGCTCGACGGGGCTAGCGGGGACCGGGGAGCTGTTTTTT; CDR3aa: CASSSTGLAGTGELFF
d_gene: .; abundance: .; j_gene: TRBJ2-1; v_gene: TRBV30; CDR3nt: TGTGCCTGGAGCGGGACACCGGACTACAATGAGCAGTTCTTC; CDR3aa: CAWSGTPDYNEQFF
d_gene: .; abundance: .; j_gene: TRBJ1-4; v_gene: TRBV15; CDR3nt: TGTGCCACCAGCAGAGATCTTCACGGCTCTCCAGAACTGTTTTTT; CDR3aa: CATSRDLHGSPELFF
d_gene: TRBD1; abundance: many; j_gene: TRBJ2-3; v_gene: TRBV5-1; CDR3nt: TGCGCCAGCAGCAGGGACAGGGGGCCAGATACGCAGTATTTT; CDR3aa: CASSRDRGPDTQYF
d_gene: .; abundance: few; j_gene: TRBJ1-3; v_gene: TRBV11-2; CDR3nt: TGTGCCAGCAGCTTAGCGGGATCTGGAAACACCATATATTTT; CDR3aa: CASSLAGSGNTIYF
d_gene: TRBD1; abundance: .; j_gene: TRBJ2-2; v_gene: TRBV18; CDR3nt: TGTGCCAGCTCAAAGGGGACAGGGCAGCTGTTTTTT; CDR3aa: CASSKGTGQLFF
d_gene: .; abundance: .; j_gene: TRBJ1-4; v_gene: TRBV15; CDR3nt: TGTGCCACCAGCTCAGACCGGGTAGGGTCGAGTGAAAAACTGTTTTTT; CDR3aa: CATSSDRVGSSEKLFF
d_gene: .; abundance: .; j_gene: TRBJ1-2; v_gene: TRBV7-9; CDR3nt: TGTGCCAGCAGCATAGGACAGTCTAACTATGGCTACACCTTC; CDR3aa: CASSIGQSNYGYTF
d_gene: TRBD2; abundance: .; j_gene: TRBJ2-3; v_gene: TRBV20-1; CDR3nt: TGCAGTGCGGTGGTAGCGGGAGCGGCTGATACGCAGTATTTT; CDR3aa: CSAVVAGAADTQYF
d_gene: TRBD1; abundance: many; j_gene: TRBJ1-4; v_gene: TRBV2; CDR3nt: TGTGCCAGCAAATTTGACAGGGGTAATGAAAAACTGTTTTTT; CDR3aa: CASKFDRGNEKLFF
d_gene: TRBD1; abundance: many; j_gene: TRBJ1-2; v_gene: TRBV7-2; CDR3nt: TGTGCCAGCAGCTTAATCGGACAGGAGGGTAATGGCTACACCTTC; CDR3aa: CASSLIGQEGNGYTF
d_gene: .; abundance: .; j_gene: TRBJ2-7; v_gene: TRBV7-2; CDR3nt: TGTGCCAGCGCCCTTGGGGGCAGAGAAGGACTACCTTCCTACGAGCAGTACTTC; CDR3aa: CASALGGREGLPSYEQYF
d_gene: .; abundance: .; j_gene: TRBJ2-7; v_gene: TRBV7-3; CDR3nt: TGTGCCAGCAGCTTGGGACCCAACAGGCTTGCCGAGCAGTACTTC; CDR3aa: CASSLGPNRLAEQYF
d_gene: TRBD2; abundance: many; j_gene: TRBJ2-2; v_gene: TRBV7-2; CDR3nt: TGTGCCAGCAGCTTTGTTGTTGGTGGGGGGGGTCTTTTGACCGGGGAGCTGTTTTTT; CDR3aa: CASSFVVGGGGLLTGELFF
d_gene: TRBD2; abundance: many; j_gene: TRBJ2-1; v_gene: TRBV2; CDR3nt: TGTGCCAGCATGGCTGGGCTAGCGGGAGATTTCAATGAGCAGTTCTTC; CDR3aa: CASMAGLAGDFNEQFF
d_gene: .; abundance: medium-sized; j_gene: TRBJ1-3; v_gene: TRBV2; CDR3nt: TGTGCCAGCAGTCTCCCTGGGGGAGCTGGAAACACCATATATTTT; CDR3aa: CASSLPGGAGNTIYF
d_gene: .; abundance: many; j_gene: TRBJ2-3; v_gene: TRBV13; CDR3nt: TGTGCCAGCAGGCCAACGTGGATGGACAGAACTAGCACAGATACGCAGTATTTT; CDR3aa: CASRPTWMDRTSTDTQYF
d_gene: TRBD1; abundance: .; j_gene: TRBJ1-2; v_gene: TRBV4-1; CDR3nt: TGCGCCAGCAGCGAAACCGGGACAGGGTACTATGGCTACACCTTC; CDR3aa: CASSETGTGYYGYTF
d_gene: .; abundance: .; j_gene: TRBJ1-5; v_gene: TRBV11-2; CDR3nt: TGTGCCAGCAGCGCACAGGGCAATCCGCCCCAGCATTTT; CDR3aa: CASSAQGNPPQHF
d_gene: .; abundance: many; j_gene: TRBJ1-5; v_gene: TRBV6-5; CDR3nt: TGTGCCAGCAGGGGCGCCAGGGCAGGTCAGCCCCAGCATTTT; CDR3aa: CASRGARAGQPQHF
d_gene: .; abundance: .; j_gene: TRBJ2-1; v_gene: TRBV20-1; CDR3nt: TGCAGTGCTAGAGATTTACTAGCTGGTGCGCAGCTCTTC; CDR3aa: CSARDLLAGAQLF